This entry lists 6 T cell receptor beta chains sequenced from one sample in a study of blood T cell repertoires in COVID-19. Libraries were prepared by immunoSEQ multiplex PCR; TCRdb keeps only in-frame clonotypes and omits some of them. The sample carries roughly 150,000 clones, 80% to 85% recorded once. The sequencing input was peripheral blood. The source of these receptors is a man between 70 and 80 years old with active or convalescent COVID-19.

CDR3 sequence (DNA): TGTGCCATCAGTGTAGGGGGGGAATACTACGAGCAGTACTTC. Encoded protein: CAISVGGEYYEQYF. The chain uses TRBV10-3 and TRBJ2-7; D is possibly TRBD2 (7 bases). Trimming removed 4 bases at V and 3 bases at J, with 13 bases between. The CDR3 is 14 amino acids. Germline-derived CDR1 and CDR2 are ENHRY and SYGVKD.

This chain joins TRBV5-1 and TRBJ1-1, with D perhaps matching TRBD1 (5 bases). Germline loops: CDR1 SGHRS, CDR2 YFSETQ. The length of the CDR3 is 14 residues. V lost 0 bases and J 4 bases, leaving 10 bases between the germline ends. The CDR3 DNA follows: TGCGCCAGCAGCTTGGTGCCAGGGCCCACTGAAGCTTTCTTT. Its protein is CASSLVPGPTEAFF.

The rearrangement joins TRBV12-3 or TRBV12-4 to TRBJ1-1, with D perhaps TRBD1 (5 bases). With 6 bases removed from V and 6 bases from J, the gap between germline ends came to 11 bases. The CDR3 length is 12 residues. CDR3: CASRREQAEAFF. In DNA, the CDR3 is TGTGCCAGCAGAAGGGAACAGGCTGAAGCTTTCTTT.

This rearrangement joins TRBV7-9 to TRBJ2-7, with 8 bases matching TRBD1. Per the germline V gene, CDR1 is SEHNR and CDR2 is FQNEAQ (reference sequence). V trimming: 6 bases; J trimming: 6 bases; junction bases outside the gene matches: 7. This CDR3 contains 13 residues. The CDR3 region has the DNA TGTGCCAGCAGACCCTTCACAGGGGGCGAGCAGTACTTC. This translates into CASRPFTGGEQYF.

The chain uses TRBV18 and TRBJ1-1; D may be TRBD1 (5 bases). The CDR3 consists of 15 residues. Germline CDR1 reads KGHSH; CDR2 reads LQKENI. Trimming removed 2 bases from V and 0 bases from J, with 10 bases in between. The CDR3 DNA reads as TGTGCCAGCTCACCATTTGGACACTTGAACACTGAAGCTTTCTTT. Encoded protein: CASSPFGHLNTEAFF.

J is TRBJ2-4 and V is TRBV6-5, with D possibly matching TRBD1 (6 bases). CDR3 length: 13 amino acids. Trimming shortened V by 4 bases and J by 3 bases, and 7 bases separated the two germline ends. Germline V gene sequence: CDR1 MNHEY, CDR2 SVGAGI. CDR3 in amino acids: CASSSDSKNIQYF. The DNA of the CDR3 is TGTGCCAGCAGTTCGGACAGCAAAAACATTCAGTACTTC.